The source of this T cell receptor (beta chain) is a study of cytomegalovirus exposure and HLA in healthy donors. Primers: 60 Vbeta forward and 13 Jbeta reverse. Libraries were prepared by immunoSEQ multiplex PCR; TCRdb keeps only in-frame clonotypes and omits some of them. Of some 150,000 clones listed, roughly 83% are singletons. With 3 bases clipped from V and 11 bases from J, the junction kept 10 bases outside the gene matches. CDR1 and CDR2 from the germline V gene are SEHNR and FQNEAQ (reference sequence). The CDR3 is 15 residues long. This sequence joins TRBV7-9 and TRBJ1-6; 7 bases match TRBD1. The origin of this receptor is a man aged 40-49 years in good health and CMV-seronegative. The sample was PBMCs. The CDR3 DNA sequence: TGTGCCAGCAGCTTCGGACAGGCCGTTATGACACCCCTCCACTTT. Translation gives CASSFGQAVMTPLHF.